This TCR beta chain derives from a study of cytomegalovirus exposure and HLA in healthy donors. The PCR employed 60 Vbeta primers together with 13 Jbeta primers. Clones were read by immunoSEQ multiplex PCR, and TCRdb kept only the in-frame ones, dropping some. Of 150,000 to 200,000 clones listed, around 80% are singletons. Donors were ostensibly healthy at sampling, although undocumented immune exposures were probable. V lost 1 base to trimming and J lost 0 bases, with 10 bases between them. This CDR3 is 15 amino acids long. Germline values: CDR1 SGHDT, CDR2 YYEEEE. The sample comprised PBMCs. This TCR was recovered from a male donor in good health and CMV-seronegative. J is TRBJ1-2 and V is TRBV5-6; D not resolved. The CDR3 here is CASSLNPGPNYGYTF. The CDR3 nucleotides are TGTGCCAGCAGCTTGAATCCGGGTCCTAACTATGGCTACACCTTC.